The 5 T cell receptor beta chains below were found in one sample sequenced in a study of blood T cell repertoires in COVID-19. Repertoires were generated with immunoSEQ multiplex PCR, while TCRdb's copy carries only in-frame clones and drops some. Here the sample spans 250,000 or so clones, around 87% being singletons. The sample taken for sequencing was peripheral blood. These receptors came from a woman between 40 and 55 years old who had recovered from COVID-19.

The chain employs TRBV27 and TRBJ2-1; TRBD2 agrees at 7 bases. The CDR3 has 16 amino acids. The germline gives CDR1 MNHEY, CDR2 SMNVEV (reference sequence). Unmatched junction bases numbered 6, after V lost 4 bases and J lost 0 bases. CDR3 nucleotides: TGTGCCAGCAGTTCCCGCGGGGGTAGCTCCTACAATGAGCAGTTCTTC. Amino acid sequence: CASSSRGGSSYNEQFF.

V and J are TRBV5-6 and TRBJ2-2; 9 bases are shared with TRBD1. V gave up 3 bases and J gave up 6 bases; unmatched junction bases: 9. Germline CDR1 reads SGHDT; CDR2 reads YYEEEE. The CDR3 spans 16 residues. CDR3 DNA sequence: TGTGCCAGCAGCTGGGGACAGGGCGTAGTCCCCGGGGAGCTGTTTTTT. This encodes CASSWGQGVVPGELFF.

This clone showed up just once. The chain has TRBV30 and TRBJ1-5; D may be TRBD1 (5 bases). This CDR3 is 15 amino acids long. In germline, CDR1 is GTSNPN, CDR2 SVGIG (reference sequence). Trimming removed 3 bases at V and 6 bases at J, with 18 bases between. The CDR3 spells CAWSRDWGGAQPQHF. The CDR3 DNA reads TGTGCCTGGAGCCGGGACTGGGGAGGAGCTCAGCCCCAGCATTTT.

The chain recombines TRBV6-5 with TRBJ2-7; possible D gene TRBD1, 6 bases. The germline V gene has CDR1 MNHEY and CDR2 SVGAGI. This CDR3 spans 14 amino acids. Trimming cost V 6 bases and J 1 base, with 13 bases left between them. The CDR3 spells CASSTLDSSYEQYF. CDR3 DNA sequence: TGTGCCAGCAGCACCCTGGACAGTTCCTACGAGCAGTACTTC.

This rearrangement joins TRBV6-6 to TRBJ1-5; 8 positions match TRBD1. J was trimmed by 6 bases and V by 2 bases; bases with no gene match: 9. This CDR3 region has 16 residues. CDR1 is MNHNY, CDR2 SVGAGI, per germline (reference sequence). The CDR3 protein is CASSYKRQGPGQPQHF. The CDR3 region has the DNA TGTGCCAGCAGTTACAAGAGACAGGGGCCGGGTCAGCCCCAGCATTTT.